These 23 T cell receptor beta chains came from one sample sequenced in a study of blood T cell repertoires in COVID-19. Assay used: immunoSEQ multiplex PCR; TCRdb lists only in-frame clones, some missing. The sample lists 180,000 or so clones, around 80% occurring once. Sequences were obtained from peripheral blood. Source of these receptors: a woman aged 80 or older with active or convalescent COVID-19.

This clone was found once. The chain has TRBV30 and TRBJ1-1, with TRBD1 identical over 7 bases. With V trimmed by 7 bases and J by 1 base, 6 bases remained unmatched. The CDR3 is 13 amino acids. Germline V gene sequence: CDR1 GTSNPN, CDR2 SVGIG (reference sequence). For the CDR3, the DNA is TGTGCCTATGCGACAGGGACGAACACTGAAGCTTTCTTT. Translating it yields CAYATGTNTEAFF.

There are a few counts of this clone. This chain uses TRBV5-1 with TRBJ2-3; D remains unclear. Germline values: CDR1 SGHRS, CDR2 YFSETQ. Trimming took off 3 bases at V and 0 bases at J, with 20 bases between the two ends. This CDR3 is built from 18 residues. CDR3 in DNA: TGCGCCAGCAGCTCCGAGAGAGGCCTCGGGTCTAGCACAGATACGCAGTATTTT. It specifies CASSSERGLGSSTDTQYF.

The rearrangement uses TRBV6-4 and TRBJ2-2; D gene ambiguous. The length of the CDR3 is 14 residues. CDR1 MRHNA and CDR2 SNTAGT come from the germline V gene. V gave up 1 base and J gave up 6 bases, with 9 bases separating them. The CDR3 region has the DNA TGTGCCAGCAGTGACTTTAGTTTGCCCGGGGAGCTGTTTTTT. Protein: CASSDFSLPGELFF.

The CDR3 region is CASSQDPGGEAFVSQYF. The CDR3 DNA is TGTGCCAGCAGCCAAGATCCTGGGGGGGAGGCCTTTGTTTCCCAGTACTTC. The chain joins TRBV4-2 to TRBJ2-5; TRBD2 aligns across 7 bases. CDR3 length: 17 amino acids. The trim removed 0 bases at V and 9 bases at J, leaving 16 bases unmatched. Germline V lookup: CDR1 LGHNA, CDR2 YNFKEQ.

V is TRBV18 and J is TRBJ2-5; possible D gene TRBD2, 6 bases. CDR1 is KGHSH and CDR2 is LQKENI in the germline V gene. The CDR3 length is 14 residues. V lost 2 bases and J lost 5, with 12 bases in between. DNA for the CDR3: TGTGCCAGCTCACCAGCGGGGACTTGGGAGACCCAGTACTTC. The encoded protein is CASSPAGTWETQYF.

The chain carries TRBV5-1 and TRBJ1-6, with D maybe TRBD1 (6 bases). CDR1 and CDR2 from the germline V gene are SGHRS and YFSETQ. This CDR3 comprises 14 residues. Trimming removed 3 bases at V and 10 bases at J, with 14 bases between. CDR3 nucleotide sequence: TGCGCCAGCAGCTGGCAGGGGCTTAACTCACCCCTCCACTTT. Encoded protein: CASSWQGLNSPLHF.

This chain uses TRBV2 with TRBJ2-3; D call uncertain. The V gene lost 3 bases and the J gene lost 3 bases, with 13 bases spanning the gap. Germline CDR1 and CDR2: SNHLY and FYNNEI. There are 15 residues in the CDR3. The CDR3 reads CASSEQLPGTDTQYF. The CDR3 DNA sequence: TGTGCCAGCAGTGAGCAACTCCCAGGTACAGATACGCAGTATTTT. The entire variable domain, with the rest obtained from reference TRBV2 and TRBJ2-3, is as follows: EPEVTQTPSHQVTQMGQEVILRCVPISNHLYFYWYRQILGQKVEFLVSFYNNEISEKSEIFDDQFSVERPDGSNFTLKIRSTKLEDSAMYFCASSEQLPGTDTQYFGPGTRLTVL.

The V call is TRBV3-1 (or the pseudogene TRBV3-2), the J call TRBJ2-3; D remains ambiguous. The CDR3 has 14 residues. CDR1 is LGHDT and CDR2 is YNNKEL in the germline V gene (reference sequence). V was clipped by 2 bases and J by 6 bases, with 12 bases between them. The CDR3 spells CASSQRSPEDTQYF. Here the CDR3 DNA reads TGTGCCAGCAGCCAACGGTCTCCCGAGGATACGCAGTATTTT.

The chain joins TRBV19 to TRBJ2-5, with 8 bases aligning to TRBD2. This CDR3 has 12 residues. Looked up from germline, CDR1 is LNHDA and CDR2 is SQIVND (reference sequence). The CDR3 nucleotides are TGTGCTGCCGGGGGGGCCCAAGAGACCCAGTACTTC. The encoded protein is CAAGGAQETQYF.

The genes are TRBV11-3 and TRBJ2-7; tentatively, D is TRBD2 (6 bases). The V end lost 2 bases, the J end lost 5 bases, and 10 bases lay between the germline ends. The CDR3 is 13 residues long. CDR1 and CDR2 (germline): SGHNT, YENEEA. CDR3 nucleotides: TGTGCCAGCAGCTTAATGGGCGGGAACGAGCAGTACTTC. It encodes CASSLMGGNEQYF.

The chain carries TRBV7-8 and TRBJ1-6; TRBD1 matches 9 bases. The ends lost 3 bases at V and 0 bases at J; junction bases unmatched: 6. This CDR3 contains 18 residues. The germline V gene has CDR1 SGHVS and CDR2 FQNEAQ. For the CDR3, the DNA is TGTGCCAGCAGCTTGACCGGGACAGGGAGCTCCTATAATTCACCCCTCCACTTT. Amino acid sequence: CASSLTGTGSSYNSPLHF.

This chain connects TRBV5-1 to TRBJ2-6, with D maybe TRBD2 (5 bases). V lost 6 bases and J 2 bases, leaving 6 bases between the germline ends. Germline V gives CDR1 SGHRS, CDR2 YFSETQ. The CDR3 contains 13 residues. The chain's CDR3 is CASTAAGANVLTF. Written as DNA, the CDR3 is TGCGCCAGCACAGCGGCTGGGGCCAACGTCCTGACTTTC.

The chain links TRBV18 to TRBJ1-2, with D possibly being TRBD1 (6 bases). The CDR3 spans 14 residues. V lost 0 bases to trimming and J lost 7 bases, with 12 bases between them. Germline V gene sequence: CDR1 KGHSH, CDR2 LQKENI. In DNA, the CDR3 is TGTGCCAGCTCACCACCGTCCACAGGGCTTGGCTACACCTTC. Residues: CASSPPSTGLGYTF.

This chain joins TRBV29-1 and TRBJ2-2, with D perhaps TRBD1 (5 bases). Germline CDR1 reads SQVTM; CDR2 reads ANQGSEA. V was pared by 2 bases and J by 7 bases, with 14 bases between. This CDR3 spans 14 amino acids. CDR3 loop: CSVERQGNVGELFF. CDR3 coding DNA: TGCAGCGTTGAAAGGCAGGGAAATGTCGGGGAGCTGTTTTTT.

The chain is built from TRBV3-1 (or the pseudogene TRBV3-2) and TRBJ2-1; the D gene is possibly TRBD2 (6 bases). Trimming left V 1 base short and J 10 bases short, with 14 bases between. Germline CDR1 and CDR2: LGHDT and YNNKEL (reference sequence). This CDR3 region has 14 residues. This chain's CDR3 is CASSQGVSGGEQFF. The CDR3 nucleotides read TGTGCCAGCAGCCAAGGTGTCAGTGGGGGGGAGCAGTTCTTC.

The chain joins TRBV5-1 to TRBJ2-5, with a tentative D call TRBD2 (5 bases). This CDR3 is 14 amino acids long. Germline-derived CDR1 and CDR2 are SGHRS and YFSETQ. V was cut by 5 bases and J by 1 base, with 12 bases left in between. The CDR3 reads CASRILVGQETQYF. CDR3 coding DNA: TGCGCCAGCAGAATACTAGTTGGCCAAGAGACCCAGTACTTC.

The rearrangement uses TRBV11-2 and TRBJ2-5; tentatively, D is TRBD1 (6 bases). This CDR3 has 15 residues. The V gene lost 2 bases and the J gene lost 2 bases, with 12 bases spanning the gap. Germline V lookup: CDR1 SGHAT, CDR2 FQNNGV. The CDR3 loop reads CASSLLVGTQETQYF. DNA for the CDR3: TGTGCCAGCAGCTTATTGGTCGGGACACAAGAGACCCAGTACTTC.

This sequence joins TRBV5-4 and TRBJ1-2; 9 positions agree with TRBD1. The CDR3 covers 16 residues. The germline V gene has CDR1 SGHNT and CDR2 YYREEE (reference sequence). J lost 0 bases, V lost 3 bases, and 6 bases had no gene match. The CDR3: CASSSRDRAANYGYTF. CDR3 in DNA: TGTGCCAGCAGCTCCCGGGACAGGGCAGCTAACTATGGCTACACCTTC.

The chain uses TRBV6-5 and TRBJ1-1, with D perhaps matching TRBD1 (6 bases). V was clipped by 2 bases and J by 4 bases, with 11 bases between them. Germline assignment: CDR1 MNHEY and CDR2 SVGAGI. CDR3 length equals 14 residues. Here the CDR3 reads CASSYNTGRTEAFF. The CDR3 region has the DNA TGTGCCAGCAGTTACAATACAGGGCGCACTGAAGCTTTCTTT.

The rearrangement links TRBV28 to TRBJ1-1, with 9 positions matching TRBD1. The V segment lost 2 bases and the J segment 6 bases; nucleotides outside the gene matches: 4. Germline CDR1 MDHEN, CDR2 SYDVKM. The CDR3 loop spans 14 amino acids. The CDR3 region is CASSLGQGLAEAFF. CDR3 DNA: TGTGCCAGCAGTTTAGGACAGGGGCTGGCTGAAGCTTTCTTT.

The chain carries TRBV3-1 (or the pseudogene TRBV3-2) and TRBJ1-5, with 7 bases that match TRBD1. The CDR3 is 16 residues long. V shed 1 base, J shed 2 bases, and the junction held 5 bases outside the gene matches. Germline CDR1 is LGHDT and CDR2 is YNNKEL (reference sequence). In DNA form, the CDR3 reads TGTGCCAGCAGCCAAGCCGGGACAGCAGGCAATCAGCCCCAGCATTTT. Protein: CASSQAGTAGNQPQHF.

CDR3 DNA: TGTGCCAGCATTGGGCCTAACTACGAGCAGTACTTC. Translated: CASIGPNYEQYF. The chain combines TRBV2 with TRBJ2-7; D is uncertain. Trimming stripped 7 bases from V and 3 bases from J, with 10 bases between. In germline, CDR1 is SNHLY, CDR2 FYNNEI. CDR3 length: 12 residues.

V gene TRBV6-5 combines with J gene TRBJ1-6, with 7 bases identical to TRBD1. Trimming cost V 6 bases and J 7 bases; bases outside gene matches: 3. The CDR3 has 13 residues. Germline values: CDR1 MNHEY, CDR2 SVGAGI. CDR3 sequence reads: CASRTGMNSPLHF. The CDR3 nucleotides are TGTGCCAGCAGGACAGGGATGAATTCACCCCTCCACTTT.